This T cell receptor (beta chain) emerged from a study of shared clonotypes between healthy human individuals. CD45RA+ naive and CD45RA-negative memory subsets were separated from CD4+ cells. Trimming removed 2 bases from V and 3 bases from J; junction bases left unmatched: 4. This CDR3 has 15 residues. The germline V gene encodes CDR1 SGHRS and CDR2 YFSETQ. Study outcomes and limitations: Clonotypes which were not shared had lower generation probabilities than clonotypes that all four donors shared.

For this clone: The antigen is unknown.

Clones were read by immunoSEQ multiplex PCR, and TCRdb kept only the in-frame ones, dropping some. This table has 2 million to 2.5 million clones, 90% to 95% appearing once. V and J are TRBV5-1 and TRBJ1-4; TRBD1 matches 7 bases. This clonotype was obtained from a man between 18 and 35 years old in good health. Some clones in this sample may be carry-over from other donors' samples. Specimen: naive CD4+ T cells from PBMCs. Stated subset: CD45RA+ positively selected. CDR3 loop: CASSFTGVPNEKLFF. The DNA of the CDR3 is TGCGCCAGCAGCTTTACAGGGGTACCTAATGAAAAACTGTTTTTT.